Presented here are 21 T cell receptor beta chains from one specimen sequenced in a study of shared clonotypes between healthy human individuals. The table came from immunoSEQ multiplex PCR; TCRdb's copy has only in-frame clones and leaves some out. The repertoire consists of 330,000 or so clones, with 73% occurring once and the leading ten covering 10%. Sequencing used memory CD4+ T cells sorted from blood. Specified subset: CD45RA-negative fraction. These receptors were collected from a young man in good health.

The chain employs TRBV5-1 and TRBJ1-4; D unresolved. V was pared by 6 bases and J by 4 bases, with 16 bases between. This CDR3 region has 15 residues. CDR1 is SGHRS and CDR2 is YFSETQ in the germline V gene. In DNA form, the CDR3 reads TGCGCCAGCAATAGTTTCCTTGCGGATAATGAAAAACTGTTTTTT. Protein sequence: CASNSFLADNEKLFF.

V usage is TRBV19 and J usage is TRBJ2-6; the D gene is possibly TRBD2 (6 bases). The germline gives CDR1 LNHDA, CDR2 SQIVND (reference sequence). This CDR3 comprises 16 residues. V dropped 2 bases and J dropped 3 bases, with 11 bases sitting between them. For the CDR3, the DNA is TGTGCCAGTAGTATACCCCGCGGGGATGGGGCCAACGTCCTGACTTTC. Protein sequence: CASSIPRGDGANVLTF.

The CDR3 coding sequence is TGTGCCAGCAGTTACAGCGCAGACCCCTACGAGCAGTACTTC. Encoded protein: CASSYSADPYEQYF. The chain uses TRBV27 and TRBJ2-7; D gene uncertain. Germline lookup yields CDR1 MNHEY and CDR2 SMNVEV (reference sequence). V was pared by 4 bases and J by 2 bases, with 12 bases between. The CDR3 consists of 14 residues.

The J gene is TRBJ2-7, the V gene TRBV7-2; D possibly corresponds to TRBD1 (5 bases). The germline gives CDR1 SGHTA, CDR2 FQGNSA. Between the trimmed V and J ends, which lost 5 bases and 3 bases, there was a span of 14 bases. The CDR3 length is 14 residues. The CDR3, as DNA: TGTGCCAGCAGCATCAGGGAAGATGGCTACGAGCAGTACTTC. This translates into CASSIREDGYEQYF. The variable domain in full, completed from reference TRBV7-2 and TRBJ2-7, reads GAGVSQSPSNKVTEKGKDVELRCDPISGHTALYWYRQSLGQGLEFLIYFQGNSAPDKSGLPSDRFSAERTGGSVSTLTIQRTQQEDSAVYLCASSIREDGYEQYFGPGTRLTVT.

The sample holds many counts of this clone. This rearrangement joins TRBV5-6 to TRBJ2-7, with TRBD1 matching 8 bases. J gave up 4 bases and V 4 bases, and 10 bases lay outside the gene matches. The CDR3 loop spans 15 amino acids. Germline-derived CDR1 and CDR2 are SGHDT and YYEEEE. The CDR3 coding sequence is TGTGCCAGCAGCCTGGGACAGGAGGTTCTTTACGAGCAGTACTTC. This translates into CASSLGQEVLYEQYF.

The CDR3, as DNA: TGTGCCAGCAGCTTGGAGAGCAGCTCCTTACGATTTCAGTACTTC. Protein: CASSLESSSLRFQYF. The chain couples TRBV5-4 to TRBJ2-7; D gene ambiguous. The germline V gene has CDR1 SGHNT and CDR2 YYREEE (reference sequence). The CDR3 spans 15 residues. With 0 bases removed from V and 10 bases from J, the gap between germline ends came to 20 bases.

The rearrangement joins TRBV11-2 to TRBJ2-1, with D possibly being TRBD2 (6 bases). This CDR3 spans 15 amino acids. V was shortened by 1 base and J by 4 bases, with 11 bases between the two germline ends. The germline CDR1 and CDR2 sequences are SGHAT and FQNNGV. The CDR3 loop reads CASSLGVAEYNEQFF. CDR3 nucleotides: TGTGCCAGCAGCTTAGGGGTAGCGGAATACAATGAGCAGTTCTTC.

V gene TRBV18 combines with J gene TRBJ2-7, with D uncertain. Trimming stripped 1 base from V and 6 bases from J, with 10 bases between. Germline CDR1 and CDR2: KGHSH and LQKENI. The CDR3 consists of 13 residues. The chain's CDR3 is CASSPLKGAEQYF. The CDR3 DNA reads TGTGCCAGCTCACCACTCAAGGGTGCCGAGCAGTACTTC.

CDR3 protein: CATKENRGWNTGELFF. The CDR3 DNA is TGTGCCACGAAAGAAAACAGGGGGTGGAACACCGGGGAGCTGTTTTTT. The rearrangement links TRBV15 to TRBJ2-2; 8 bases fit TRBD1. J gave up 1 base and V 9 bases, and 10 bases lay outside the gene matches. This CDR3 spans 16 amino acids. Per germline, CDR1 LNHNV and CDR2 YYDKDF (reference sequence).

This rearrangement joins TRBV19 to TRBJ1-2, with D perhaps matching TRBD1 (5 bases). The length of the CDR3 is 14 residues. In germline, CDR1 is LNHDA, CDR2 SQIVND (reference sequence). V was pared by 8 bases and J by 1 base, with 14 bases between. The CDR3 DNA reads TGTGCCAGTGGCAGGGCCGGAATTAACTATGGCTACACCTTC. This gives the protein CASGRAGINYGYTF.

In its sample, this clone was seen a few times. CDR3 coding DNA: TGTGCCAGCAGCCAAAGCTGGGGGTATGGCTACACCTTC. It encodes CASSQSWGYGYTF. This chain joins TRBV7-2 and TRBJ1-2; tentatively, D is TRBD1 (5 bases). The CDR3 spans 13 residues. V lost 5 bases, J lost 5 bases, and 12 bases lay in between. The germline CDR1 and CDR2 sequences are SGHTA and FQGNSA.

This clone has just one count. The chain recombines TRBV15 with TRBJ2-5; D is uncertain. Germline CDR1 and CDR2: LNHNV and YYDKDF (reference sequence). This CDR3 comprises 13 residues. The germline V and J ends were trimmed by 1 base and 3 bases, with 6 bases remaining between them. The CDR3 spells CATSRALEETQYF. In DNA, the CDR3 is TGTGCCACCAGCAGAGCCCTCGAAGAGACCCAGTACTTC.

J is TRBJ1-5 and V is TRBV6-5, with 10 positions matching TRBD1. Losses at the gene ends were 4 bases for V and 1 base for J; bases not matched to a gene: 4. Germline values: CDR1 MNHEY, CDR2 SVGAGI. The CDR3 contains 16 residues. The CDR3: CASSSRDRGSNQPQHF. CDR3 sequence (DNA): TGTGCCAGCAGTTCCCGGGACAGGGGCAGCAATCAGCCCCAGCATTTT.

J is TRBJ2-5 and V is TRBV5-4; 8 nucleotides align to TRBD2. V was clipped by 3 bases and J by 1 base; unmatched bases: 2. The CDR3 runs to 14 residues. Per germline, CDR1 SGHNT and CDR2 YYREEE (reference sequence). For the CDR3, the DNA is TGTGCCAGCAGCTCCGGACTAGCCCAAGAGACCCAGTACTTC. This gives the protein CASSSGLAQETQYF.

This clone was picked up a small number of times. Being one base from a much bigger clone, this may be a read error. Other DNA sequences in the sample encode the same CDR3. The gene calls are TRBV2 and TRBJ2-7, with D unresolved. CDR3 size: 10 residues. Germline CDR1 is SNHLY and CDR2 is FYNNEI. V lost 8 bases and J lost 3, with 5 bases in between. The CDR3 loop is CASGDYEQYF. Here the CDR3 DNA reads TGTGCCAGCGGCGACTACGAGCAGTACTTC.

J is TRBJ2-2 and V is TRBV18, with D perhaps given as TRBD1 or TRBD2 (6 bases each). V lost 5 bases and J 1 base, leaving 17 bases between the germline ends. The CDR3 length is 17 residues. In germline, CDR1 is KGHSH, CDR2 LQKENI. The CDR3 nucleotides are TGTGCCAGCTCATACATCTTCGGAGGGGGGAACACCGGGGAGCTGTTTTTT. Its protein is CASSYIFGGGNTGELFF.

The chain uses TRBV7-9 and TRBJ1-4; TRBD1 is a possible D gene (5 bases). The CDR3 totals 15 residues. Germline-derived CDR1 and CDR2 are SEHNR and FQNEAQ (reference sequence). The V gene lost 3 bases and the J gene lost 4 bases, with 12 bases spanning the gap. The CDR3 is CASSFSTGGNEKLFF. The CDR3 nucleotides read TGTGCCAGCAGCTTTTCTACAGGCGGTAATGAAAAACTGTTTTTT.

CDR3 sequence reads: CASSLLRGRHNEQFF. CDR3 DNA: TGTGCCAGCAGCTTATTACGGGGAAGACACAATGAGCAGTTCTTC. The V gene is TRBV7-9, the J gene TRBJ2-1; TRBD2 might be the D (5 bases). Trimming removed 2 bases at V and 5 bases at J, with 13 bases between. Germline CDR1 reads SEHNR; CDR2 reads FQNEAQ (reference sequence). The CDR3 runs to 15 residues.

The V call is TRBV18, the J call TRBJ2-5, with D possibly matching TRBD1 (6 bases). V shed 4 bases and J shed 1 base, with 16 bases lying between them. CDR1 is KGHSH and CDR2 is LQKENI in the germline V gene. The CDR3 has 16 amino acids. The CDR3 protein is CASSRNWQGGQETQYF. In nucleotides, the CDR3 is TGTGCCAGCTCACGAAACTGGCAAGGGGGCCAAGAGACCCAGTACTTC.

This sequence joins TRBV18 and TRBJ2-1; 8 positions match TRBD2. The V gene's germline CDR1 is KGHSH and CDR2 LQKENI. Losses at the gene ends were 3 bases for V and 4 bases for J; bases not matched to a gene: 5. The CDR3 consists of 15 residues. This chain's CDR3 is CASSPASGSYNEQFF. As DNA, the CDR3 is TGTGCCAGCTCACCGGCTAGCGGGTCTTACAATGAGCAGTTCTTC.

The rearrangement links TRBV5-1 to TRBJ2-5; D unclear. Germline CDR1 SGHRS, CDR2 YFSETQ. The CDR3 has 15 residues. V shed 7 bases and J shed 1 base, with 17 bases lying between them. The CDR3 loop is CASSKNSALQETQYF. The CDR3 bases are TGCGCCAGCTCGAAGAACTCTGCCCTCCAAGAGACCCAGTACTTC.